The clone carrying this TCR beta chain was seen a few times. These data are taken from a study of cytomegalovirus exposure and HLA in healthy donors. Method: immunoSEQ multiplex PCR; TCRdb's copy keeps in-frame clones and lacks some. The data contain more than 85,000 clones, approximately 94% of them singletons. Germline CDR1 SNHLY, CDR2 FYNNEI. The CDR3 is made up of 12 amino acids. V lost 3 bases and J 3 bases, leaving 6 bases between the germline ends. This sequence originates from a young woman in good health and CMV-seropositive. The sample consisted of PBMCs. This chain joins TRBV2 and TRBJ2-7; D is ambiguous. Here the CDR3 reads CASSDKNYEQYF. The CDR3 region has the DNA TGTGCCAGCAGTGACAAAAACTACGAGCAGTACTTC.